The text below deals with one T cell receptor (beta chain). TCRdb's copy holds only in-frame clones and misses some; the assay was immunoSEQ multiplex PCR. There are about 370,000 clones in the sample; more than 70% occur only once, and less than 11% lies in the top ten. This specimen comes from a study of blood T cell repertoires in COVID-19. The CDR3 spans 14 residues. Germline V gene data show CDR1 as LNHDA and CDR2 as SQIVND (reference sequence). Deletions cut 1 base from V and 9 bases from J, with 13 bases between. The sample taken for sequencing was peripheral blood. The clonotype originates from a woman in her 30s with COVID-19, enrolled during active disease. The chain combines TRBV19 with TRBJ2-1, with D perhaps TRBD1 (6 bases). DNA of the CDR3: TGTGCCAGTAGTATAGCTGACATAGGGGGTGAGCAGTTCTTC. Translating it yields CASSIADIGGEQFF.